The 12 T cell receptor beta chains below were found in one sample sequenced in a study of patients and donors after allogeneic stem cell transplantation. A single record per CDR3 protein comes from TCRdb applying MiXCR to the RT-PCR reads. This table has 400,000 to 450,000 distinct CDR3 sequences, roughly 17% appearing once. What was sequenced was blood, either unsorted or a sorted T cell fraction (not recorded which). These receptors originate from a human donor who was either an allogeneic HSCT recipient or a stem cell or donor lymphocyte infusion donor (not recorded which). It is not recorded whose cells these are; they may come from a transplant donor.

This clonotype has just a few counts. This chain uses TRBV27 with TRBJ1-2; a weak D match, TRBD1 (5 bases). The CDR3 runs 14 residues. Trimming left V 6 bases short and J 4 bases short, with 15 bases between. Germline loops: CDR1 MNHEY, CDR2 SMNVEV (reference sequence). CDR3 bases: TGTGCCAGCAGCCCCCGAGGGACGGGCTATGGCTACACCTTC. This gives the protein CASSPRGTGYGYTF.

The rearrangement links TRBV20-1 to TRBJ1-3; the D is unclear. The CDR3 loop spans 14 amino acids. The V gene's germline CDR1 is DFQATT and CDR2 SNEGSKA (reference sequence). Trimming pared 6 bases from V and 3 bases from J, leaving 15 bases between. The CDR3 bases are TGCAGTGCACCCCGGGAGGGTGGTGGAAACACCATATATTTT. It specifies CSAPREGGGNTIYF.

In this sample, this clonotype turned up once. The rearrangement links TRBV3-1 to TRBJ2-5; TRBD1 might be the D (6 bases). CDR1 is LGHDT and CDR2 is YNNKEL in the germline V gene (reference sequence). Between the trimmed V and J ends, which lost 4 bases and 5 bases, there was a span of 23 bases. The CDR3 runs to 17 residues. CDR3 protein: CASSLNFGQGIGETQYF. The CDR3 bases are TGTGCCAGCAGCCTCAACTTTGGGCAGGGGATAGGCGAGACCCAGTACTTC.

V is TRBV2 and J is TRBJ1-1; unclear D gene. Germline CDR1 is SNHLY and CDR2 is FYNNEI. The ends were cut back, 4 bases at V and 7 bases at J, with 13 bases in the middle. This CDR3 region has 13 residues. The CDR3 nucleotides read TGTGCCAGCAGTGGGTGGGTGGATGGTGAAGCTTTCTTT. It yields the protein CASSGWVDGEAFF.

This rearrangement joins TRBV12-3 or TRBV12-4 to TRBJ2-7; 7 nucleotides line up with TRBD2. The J segment lost 0 bases and the V segment lost 7 bases, leaving 6 bases of the junction unmatched. The CDR3 totals 14 residues. This chain's CDR3 is CASNLGGSSYEQYF. CDR3 nucleotides: TGTGCCAGCAACCTAGGCGGGAGCTCCTACGAGCAGTACTTC.

The chain carries TRBV14 and TRBJ2-5, with 10 bases matching TRBD1. Germline V gene sequence: CDR1 SGHDN, CDR2 FVKESK. V shed 7 bases and J 4 bases; nucleotides not matched to a gene: 9. The length of the CDR3 is 15 residues. The CDR3 sequence is CASNPTGGAGETQYF. The CDR3 DNA reads as TGTGCCAGCAACCCGACAGGGGGCGCGGGAGAGACCCAGTACTTC.

The chain is built from TRBV12-3 or TRBV12-4 and TRBJ2-7, with 8 bases lining up with TRBD1. Unmatched junction bases numbered 6, after V lost 8 bases and J lost 0 bases. The CDR3 runs to 14 residues. CDR3 sequence: CASGGTGGSYEQYF. The CDR3 region has the DNA TGTGCCAGCGGCGGGACAGGAGGCTCCTACGAGCAGTACTTC.

A few counts support this clonotype. The CDR3 loop is CATKFRRSYEQYF. Written as DNA, the CDR3 is TGTGCCACCAAGTTTCGGAGGTCCTACGAGCAGTACTTC. This chain connects TRBV6-1 to TRBJ2-7; D might be TRBD2 (5 bases). The V and J ends lost 10 bases and 1 base respectively, with 14 bases between them. The CDR3 length is 13 residues. The V gene's germline CDR1 is MNHNS and CDR2 SASEGT.

As regards this clonotype: One end of the junction varies from germline; a read error may be responsible. V is TRBV7-8 and J is TRBJ1-3; D may be TRBD1 (5 bases). Germline assignment: CDR1 SGHVS and CDR2 FQNEAQ. This CDR3 has 15 amino acids. The CDR3 region has the DNA TGTGCCAGTAGCTTCAGGGAGGTTACTGGAAACACCATATATTTT. It codes for CASSFREVTGNTIYF.

This clonotype was observed many times. The chain couples TRBV12-3 or TRBV12-4 to TRBJ2-3, with D possibly TRBD2 on 5 matching bases. Trimming took 3 bases from V and 4 from J, leaving 14 bases between them. This CDR3 contains 15 residues. The CDR3 region has the DNA TGTGCCAGCAGTTTGGTGCCAAGCGGAGCAGATACGCAGTATTTT. Amino acid sequence: CASSLVPSGADTQYF.

This chain uses TRBV29-1 with TRBJ2-7, with TRBD2 matching over 8 bases. Germline-derived CDR1 and CDR2 are SQVTM and ANQGSEA. The length of the CDR3 is 13 residues. V lost 7 bases to trimming and J lost 3 bases; unmatched junction nucleotides: 8. This CDR3 reads CSAGGGLIYEQYF. CDR3 in DNA: TGCAGCGCCGGGGGGGGGTTGATCTACGAGCAGTACTTC.

This clonotype was seen more than once but under ten times. The rearrangement uses TRBV12-3 or TRBV12-4 and TRBJ1-2, with 10 bases fitting TRBD1. This CDR3 spans 13 amino acids. V shed 5 bases, J shed 8 bases, and the junction held 5 bases outside the gene matches. The DNA of the CDR3 is TGTGCCAGCAGTGATGACAGGGGGCGAGGCTACACCTTC. Protein sequence: CASSDDRGRGYTF.